A selection of T cell receptor beta chains follows, all from one sample in a study of blood T cell repertoires in COVID-19. Assay: immunoSEQ multiplex PCR; the TCRdb copy retains only in-frame clones and omits some. This table holds about 80,000 clones, around 88% found once. The sample taken for sequencing was peripheral blood. All receptors come from a woman of 80 years or more with acute or convalescent COVID-19. The CDR3 runs from the conserved cysteine through the conserved F or W. D genes are given only for firm matches. Not every row has a clone size; where given, it reads once, few, many or a size class.

>TRBV15|once|TRBJ2-7|TRBD2
CATSREDGTSGPYEQYF
TGTGCCACCAGCAGAGAAGACGGGACTAGCGGTCCCTACGAGCAGTACTTC
>TRBV5-1|once|TRBJ1-2|NA
CASSLDPTNGGGYTF
TGCGCCAGCAGTTTGGATCCCACAAACGGCGGTGGCTACACCTTC
>TRBV4-3|NA|TRBJ2-6|NA
CASSQQQGYGANVLTF
TGCGCCAGCAGTCAACAACAGGGCTATGGGGCCAACGTCCTGACTTTC
>TRBV18|once|TRBJ1-6|NA
CASSREVSSYNSPLHF
TGTGCCAGCTCTCGAGAAGTTAGCTCCTATAATTCACCCCTCCACTTT
>TRBV19|once|TRBJ1-1|TRBD1
CASSIGPGTGDTEAFF
TGTGCCAGTAGTATAGGACCGGGGACAGGGGACACTGAAGCTTTCTTT
>TRBV2|NA|TRBJ1-2|NA
CASSDPTGYGYTF
TGTGCCAGCAGCGACCCTACAGGGTATGGCTACACCTTC
>TRBV19|NA|TRBJ1-1|TRBD1
CASSIRTGGGNTEAFF
TGTGCCAGTAGTATACGGACAGGGGGAGGGAACACTGAAGCTTTCTTT
>TRBV5-6|NA|TRBJ1-2|TRBD1
CASSPNLGQGWNGYTF
TGTGCCAGCAGCCCAAACTTGGGACAGGGATGGAATGGCTACACCTTC
>TRBV3-1/TRBV3-2|few|TRBJ2-5|TRBD2
CASSQALAGMGQETQYF
TGTGCCAGCAGCCAAGCGTTAGCGGGGATGGGCCAAGAGACCCAGTACTTC
>TRBV6-5|NA|TRBJ2-7|NA
CASRRTPRVPYEQYF
TGTGCCAGCAGGCGCACCCCCAGGGTCCCCTACGAGCAGTACTTC
>TRBV27|NA|TRBJ2-7|TRBD2
CASSLSDGRGEQYF
TGTGCCAGCAGTTTATCGGACGGGAGGGGCGAGCAGTACTTC
>TRBV19|NA|TRBJ2-7|TRBD1
CASSPSTGLDEQYF
TGTGCCAGTAGTCCATCGACAGGGTTGGACGAGCAGTACTTC
>TRBV19|NA|TRBJ1-1|TRBD1
CASRGQVDTEAFF
TGTGCCAGTAGGGGACAGGTGGACACTGAAGCTTTCTTT
>TRBV30|NA|TRBJ2-2|NA
CAWSRPGTGELFF
TGTGCCTGGAGTCGCCCGGGCACCGGGGAGCTGTTTTTT
>TRBV9|NA|TRBJ1-2|NA
CASSPSQNNYGYTF
TGTGCCAGCAGCCCATCGCAGAATAACTATGGCTACACCTTC
>TRBV10-2|NA|TRBJ2-3|TRBD2
CASSGPPTSGRGGTDTQYF
TGCGCCAGCAGTGGCCCTCCGACTAGCGGGAGGGGAGGCACAGATACGCAGTATTTT
>TRBV19|NA|TRBJ2-1|TRBD1
CASQDRGSYNEQFF
TGTGCCAGCCAAGACAGGGGTTCCTACAATGAGCAGTTCTTC
>TRBV9|NA|TRBJ2-7|TRBD2
CASSLAGASYEQYF
TGTGCCAGCAGCCTAGCGGGAGCCTCCTACGAGCAGTACTTC
>TRBV2|NA|TRBJ2-4|NA
CASSEGGASLAKNIQYF
TGTGCCAGCAGTGAAGGGGGAGCTTCCCTAGCCAAAAACATTCAGTACTTC